These 25 T cell receptor beta chains originate from one sample sequenced in a study of cytomegalovirus exposure and HLA in healthy donors. In the PCR, 60 Vbeta and 13 Jbeta primers were used. Using immunoSEQ multiplex PCR, the repertoire was profiled, and TCRdb retains in-frame clones only, with some absent. The table has some 29,000 clones, 35% to 55% seen once; the top ten hold roughly 2%. Sequencing input: PBMCs. The source of these receptors is a woman between 45 and 60 years old in good health and CMV-seronegative.

This rearrangement joins TRBV15 to TRBJ2-3; D may be TRBD2 (5 bases). The V gene's germline CDR1 is LNHNV and CDR2 YYDKDF (reference sequence). The CDR3 has 17 residues. Trimming cost V 0 bases and J 2 bases, with 15 bases left between them. CDR3 loop: CATSRDPSLTHTDTQYF. The CDR3 DNA sequence: TGTGCCACCAGCAGAGACCCTAGCCTAACTCACACAGATACGCAGTATTTT.

This clone was observed a single time. The chain has TRBV5-4 and TRBJ2-1, with a weak D call TRBD1 (6 bases). Germline assignment: CDR1 SGHNT and CDR2 YYREEE (reference sequence). The length of the CDR3 is 15 residues. Trimming removed 0 bases at V and 5 bases at J, with 12 bases between. The CDR3 coding sequence is TGTGCCAGCAGCTTGGACAGGGCGAGCCACAATGAGCAGTTCTTC. This codes for CASSLDRASHNEQFF.

The J gene is TRBJ2-7, the V gene TRBV7-9; TRBD2 might be the D (7 bases). V shed 10 bases and J shed 2 bases, with 15 bases lying between them. The CDR3 consists of 13 residues. The germline V gene encodes CDR1 SEHNR and CDR2 FQNEAQ (reference sequence). As DNA, the CDR3 is TGTGCCACTTCCGGGGGGCGCGCCTACGAGCAGTACTTC. It yields the protein CATSGGRAYEQYF.

The J gene is TRBJ2-7, the V gene TRBV29-1, with 10 bases fitting TRBD2. CDR1 is SQVTM, CDR2 ANQGSEA, per germline. The V gene end was trimmed by 4 bases and the J gene end by 4 bases; junction bases not matched to a gene: 13. This CDR3 spans 16 amino acids. This chain's CDR3 is CSVARPSGRATYEQYF. The CDR3 DNA sequence: TGCAGCGTTGCCCGACCGAGCGGGAGGGCCACGTACGAGCAGTACTTC.

V is TRBV11-1 and J is TRBJ2-2, with no clear D. Per germline, CDR1 SGHAT and CDR2 FQDESV (reference sequence). CDR3 length: 14 amino acids. Trimming shortened V by 1 base and J by 2 bases, and 5 bases separated the two germline ends. The CDR3 here is CASSLGQNTGELFF. CDR3 DNA: TGTGCCAGCAGCTTAGGACAAAACACCGGGGAGCTGTTTTTT.

The V and J genes are TRBV11-2 and TRBJ2-7; D might be TRBD2 (6 bases). Germline-derived CDR1 and CDR2 are SGHAT and FQNNGV. The V and J ends lost 4 bases and 4 bases respectively, with 20 bases between them. The CDR3 runs to 16 residues. CDR3: CASSSYGGARAYEQYF. The CDR3 DNA follows: TGTGCCAGCAGCTCCTATGGAGGGGCTAGAGCGTACGAGCAGTACTTC.

This chain uses TRBV10-2 with TRBJ2-7; unclear D gene. V was pared by 3 bases and J by 1 base, with 4 bases between. Germline loops: CDR1 WSHSY, CDR2 SAAADI. The CDR3 runs 12 residues. The DNA of the CDR3 is TGCGCCAGCAGTGACCCTTCCTACGAGCAGTACTTC. It specifies CASSDPSYEQYF.

The CDR3 region is CASSPGQGQETQYF. CDR3 DNA sequence: TGTGCCAGCAGTCCGGGACAGGGTCAAGAGACCCAGTACTTC. The chain uses TRBV6-6 and TRBJ2-5; 9 bases agree with TRBD1. The CDR3 length is 14 residues. Trimming cost V 5 bases and J 2 bases; bases outside gene matches: 3. Germline V gene data show CDR1 as MNHNY and CDR2 as SVGAGI (reference sequence).

This clone came up a few times. The V and J genes are TRBV27 and TRBJ2-1; D is undetermined. Trimming took off 3 bases at V and 5 bases at J, with 11 bases between the two ends. Germline lookup yields CDR1 MNHEY and CDR2 SMNVEV (reference sequence). This CDR3 region has 14 residues. The CDR3 coding sequence is TGTGCCAGCAGTTTGCTGTGGAGCAACAATGAGCAGTTCTTC. This gives the protein CASSLLWSNNEQFF.

This clone showed up just a few times. The chain is built from TRBV5-4 and TRBJ1-3; D is possibly TRBD1 (6 bases). The CDR3 sequence is 14 residues long. The germline gives CDR1 SGHNT, CDR2 YYREEE (reference sequence). The V gene lost 4 bases and the J gene lost 2 bases, with 10 bases spanning the gap. CDR3 sequence (DNA): TGTGCCAGCAGCCCGGACAGCGCTGGAAACACCATATATTTT. This translates into CASSPDSAGNTIYF.

The rearrangement links TRBV14 to TRBJ1-6, with D possibly TRBD1 on 6 matching bases. Germline loops: CDR1 SGHDN, CDR2 FVKESK. The CDR3 is 14 residues long. Trimming pared 4 bases from V and 9 bases from J, leaving 13 bases between. CDR3 nucleotide sequence: TGTGCCAGCAGCCGACAGGAGGCAGGTTCACCCCTCCACTTT. Protein: CASSRQEAGSPLHF.

This chain joins TRBV7-8 and TRBJ2-7; maybe TRBD2 (6 bases). Germline V gives CDR1 SGHVS, CDR2 FQNEAQ. With 1 base removed from V and 4 bases from J, the gap between germline ends came to 11 bases. The CDR3 sequence is 14 residues long. The CDR3 nucleotides are TGTGCCAGCAGCTTAGGGCTAGCGAATTACGAGCAGTACTTC. Protein product: CASSLGLANYEQYF.

This clone was counted only a few times. The V call is TRBV7-9, the J call TRBJ1-5, with 10 bases aligning to TRBD1. J lost 5 bases, V lost 1 base, and 5 bases had no gene match. The CDR3 contains 16 residues. Germline CDR1 SEHNR, CDR2 FQNEAQ (reference sequence). DNA of the CDR3: TGTGCCAGCAGCTTAGGACAGGGGGCGTCATATCAGCCCCAGCATTTT. Translation: CASSLGQGASYQPQHF.

This clone was found a few times. This chain links TRBV10-1 with TRBJ2-5; TRBD1 agrees at 7 bases. CDR3 size: 16 residues. V lost 8 bases, J lost 1 base, and 13 bases stayed unmatched. Per the germline V gene, CDR1 is WNHNN and CDR2 is SYGVQD (reference sequence). The DNA for the CDR3 is TGCGCCAGCGGGGGATCGACGACAGGGTCCCAAGAGACCCAGTACTTC. Translated, it gives CASGGSTTGSQETQYF.

This clone occurred a few times. The chain joins TRBV18 to TRBJ1-4; TRBD1 agrees at 9 bases. V shed 6 bases and J 7 bases; nucleotides not matched to a gene: 15. The CDR3 contains 17 residues. CDR1 is KGHSH, CDR2 LQKENI, per germline. CDR3 nucleotides: TGTGCCAGCTCCCCATGGGGACAGGGCCTACAGGGTGAAAAACTGTTTTTT. It translates to CASSPWGQGLQGEKLFF.

This chain links TRBV27 with TRBJ1-2; tentative D call: TRBD1 (6 bases). CDR1 and CDR2 from the germline V gene are MNHEY and SMNVEV (reference sequence). This CDR3 contains 15 residues. Trimming cost V 8 bases and J 0 bases, with 16 bases left between them. The CDR3 region has the DNA TGTGCCAGCTTCCGATTTCAGGGGCCTAACTATGGCTACACCTTC. It codes for CASFRFQGPNYGYTF.

The chain is built from TRBV2 and TRBJ2-2; 10 positions match TRBD1. The CDR3 has 15 amino acids. Germline V CDR1 and CDR2: SNHLY, FYNNEI. The ends lost 9 bases at V and 1 base at J; junction bases unmatched: 5. Here the CDR3 reads CASGGQGRNTGELFF. The CDR3 DNA sequence: TGTGCCAGTGGGGGACAGGGGAGGAACACCGGGGAGCTGTTTTTT.

This chain joins TRBV4-1 and TRBJ2-2, with 12 nucleotides matching TRBD2. CDR1 is MGHRA and CDR2 is YSYEKL in the germline V gene. With 1 base clipped from V and 0 bases from J, the junction kept 9 bases outside the gene matches. The CDR3 covers 20 residues. The CDR3 nucleotides read TGCGCCAGCAGCCAAGCCCCAAAGACTAGCGGGAGTGCGAACACCGGGGAGCTGTTTTTT. Translating gives CASSQAPKTSGSANTGELFF.

This clone was counted between two and nine times. This chain links TRBV6-5 with TRBJ1-1; D is uncertain. In germline, CDR1 is MNHEY, CDR2 SVGAGI. The CDR3 sequence is 15 residues long. The V end was cut by 2 bases, the J end by 2 bases, with 12 bases between. CDR3 DNA sequence: TGTGCCAGCAGTTACCTCGCGGGAGGTAACACTGAAGCTTTCTTT. It codes for CASSYLAGGNTEAFF.

The CDR3, as DNA: TGTGCCAGCGGTACAGGCCATGAAAAACTGTTTTTT. Its translation is CASGTGHEKLFF. The chain uses TRBV5-5 and TRBJ1-4, with D possibly being TRBD1 (5 bases). CDR1 is SGHKS, CDR2 YYEKEE, per germline (reference sequence). CDR3 length: 12 amino acids. V was trimmed by 7 bases and J by 6 bases, leaving 10 bases between them.

This chain uses TRBV11-2 with TRBJ1-5; 10 bases map to TRBD1. This CDR3 is 15 amino acids long. Trimming removed 5 bases from V and 6 bases from J; junction bases left unmatched: 7. Germline V gene data show CDR1 as SGHAT and CDR2 as FQNNGV. The CDR3 DNA follows: TGTGCCAGCAGCCCAGACAGGGGGCTAGGTCAGCCCCAGCATTTT. As protein: CASSPDRGLGQPQHF.

This clone was seen only a few times. The chain employs TRBV19 and TRBJ1-1, with 8 bases that match TRBD1. The CDR3 consists of 16 residues. V trimming: 5 bases; J trimming: 5 bases; junction bases outside the gene matches: 13. Germline CDR1 is LNHDA and CDR2 is SQIVND (reference sequence). As DNA, the CDR3 is TGTGCCAGTAGTGCCCTCGCACAGGGGGGGAGGACTGAAGCTTTCTTT. It yields the protein CASSALAQGGRTEAFF. The whole variable domain, remainder taken from reference TRBV19 and TRBJ1-1, is DGGITQSPKYLFRKEGQNVTLSCEQNLNHDAMYWYRQDPGQGLRLIYYSQIVNDFQKGDIAEGYSVSREKKESFPLTVTSAQKNPTAFYLCASSALAQGGRTEAFFGQGTRLTVV.

This chain connects TRBV4-1 to TRBJ2-6, with 8 nucleotides matching TRBD1. There are 19 residues in the CDR3. The germline gives CDR1 MGHRA, CDR2 YSYEKL. The V and J ends lost 1 base and 2 bases, in that order; junction bases with no gene match: 10. The CDR3 loop is CASSQGPRGRGAGANVLTF. CDR3 DNA: TGCGCCAGCAGCCAAGGTCCCAGGGGGCGCGGCGCTGGGGCCAACGTCCTGACTTTC.

This rearrangement joins TRBV2 to TRBJ2-3; TRBD1 matches 7 bases. Germline V gene lookup returns CDR1 SNHLY and CDR2 FYNNEI. This CDR3 has 12 residues. V lost 10 bases and J lost 5; bases outside the gene matches: 6. CDR3 sequence (DNA): TGTGCCATTGACAGGGCGAGAGATACGCAGTATTTT. The encoded protein is CAIDRARDTQYF.

This sequence joins TRBV7-8 and TRBJ1-2; 7 bases map to TRBD1. CDR3 size: 14 residues. Germline V gene sequence: CDR1 SGHVS, CDR2 FQNEAQ. V trimming: 3 bases; J trimming: 8 bases; junction bases outside the gene matches: 9. The DNA of the CDR3 is TGTGCCAGCAGCTTTGAGACAGGGCGAGTAGGCTACACCTTC. Its protein product is CASSFETGRVGYTF. The variable domain in full, with the rest retrieved from reference TRBV7-8 and TRBJ1-2, is GAGVSQSPRYKVAKRGQDVALRCDPISGHVSLFWYQQALGQGPEFLTYFQNEAQLDKSGLPSDRFFAERPEGSVSTLKIQRTQQEDSAVYLCASSFETGRVGYTFGSGTRLTVV.